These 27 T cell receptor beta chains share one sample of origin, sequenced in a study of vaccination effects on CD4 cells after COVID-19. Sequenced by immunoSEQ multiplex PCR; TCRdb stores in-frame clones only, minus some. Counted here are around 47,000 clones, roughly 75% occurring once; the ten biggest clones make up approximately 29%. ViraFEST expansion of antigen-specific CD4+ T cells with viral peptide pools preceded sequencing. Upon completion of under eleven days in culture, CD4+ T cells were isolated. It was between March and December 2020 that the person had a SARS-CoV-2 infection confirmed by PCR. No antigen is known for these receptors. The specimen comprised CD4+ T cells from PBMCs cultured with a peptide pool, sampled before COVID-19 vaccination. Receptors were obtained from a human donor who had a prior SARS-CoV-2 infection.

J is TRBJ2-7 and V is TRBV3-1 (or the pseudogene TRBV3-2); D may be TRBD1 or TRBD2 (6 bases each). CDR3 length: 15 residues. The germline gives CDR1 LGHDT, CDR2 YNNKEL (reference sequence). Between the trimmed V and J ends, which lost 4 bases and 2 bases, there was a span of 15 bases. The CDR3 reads CASSPWGADAYEQYF. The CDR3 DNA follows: TGTGCCAGCAGCCCCTGGGGGGCCGACGCCTACGAGCAGTACTTC.

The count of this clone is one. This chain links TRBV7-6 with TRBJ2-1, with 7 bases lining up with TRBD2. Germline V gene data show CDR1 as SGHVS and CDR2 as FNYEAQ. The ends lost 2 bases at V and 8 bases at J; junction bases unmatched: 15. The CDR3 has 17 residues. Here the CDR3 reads CASSLLGTTSIVDEQFF. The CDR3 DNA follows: TGTGCCAGCAGCTTATTGGGGACTACCTCGATCGTGGATGAGCAGTTCTTC. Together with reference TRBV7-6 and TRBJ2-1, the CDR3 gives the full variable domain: GAGVSQSPRYKVTKRGQDVALRCDPISGHVSLYWYRQALGQGPEFLTYFNYEAQQDKSGLPNDRFSAERPEGSISTLTIQRTEQRDSAMYRCASSLLGTTSIVDEQFFGPGTRLTVL.

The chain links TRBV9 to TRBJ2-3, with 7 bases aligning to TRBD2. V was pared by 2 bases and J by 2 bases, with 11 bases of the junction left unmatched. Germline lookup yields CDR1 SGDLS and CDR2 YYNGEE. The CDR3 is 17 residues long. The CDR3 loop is CASSVQALAEITDTQYF. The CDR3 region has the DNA TGTGCCAGCAGCGTCCAAGCCCTAGCGGAAATCACAGATACGCAGTATTTT.

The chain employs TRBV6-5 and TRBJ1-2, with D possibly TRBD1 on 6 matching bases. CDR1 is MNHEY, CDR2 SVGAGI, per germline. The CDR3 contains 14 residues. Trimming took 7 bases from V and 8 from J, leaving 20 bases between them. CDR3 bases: TGTGCCAGCACCCCATTCCAGGGGCTTGGAGGCTACACCTTC. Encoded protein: CASTPFQGLGGYTF.

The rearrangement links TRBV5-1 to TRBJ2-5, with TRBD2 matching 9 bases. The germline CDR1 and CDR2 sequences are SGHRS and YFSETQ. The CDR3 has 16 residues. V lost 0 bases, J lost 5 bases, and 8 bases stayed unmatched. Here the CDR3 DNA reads TGCGCCAGCAGCTTGGCCGGGGGACTAGCTGGGGAGACCCAGTACTTC. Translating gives CASSLAGGLAGETQYF.

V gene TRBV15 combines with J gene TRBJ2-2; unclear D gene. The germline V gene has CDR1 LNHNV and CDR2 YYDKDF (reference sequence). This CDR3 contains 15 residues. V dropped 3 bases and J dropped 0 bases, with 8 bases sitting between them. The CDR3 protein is CATSSGRTNTGELFF. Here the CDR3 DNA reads TGTGCCACCAGCAGCGGACGAACGAACACCGGGGAGCTGTTTTTT.

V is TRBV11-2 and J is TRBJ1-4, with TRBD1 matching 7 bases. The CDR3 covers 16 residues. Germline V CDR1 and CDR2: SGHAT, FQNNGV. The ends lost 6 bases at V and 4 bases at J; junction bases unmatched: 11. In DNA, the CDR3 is TGTGCCAGCAGTCACTTCTCCGGGACAGATAATGAAAAACTGTTTTTT. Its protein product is CASSHFSGTDNEKLFF.

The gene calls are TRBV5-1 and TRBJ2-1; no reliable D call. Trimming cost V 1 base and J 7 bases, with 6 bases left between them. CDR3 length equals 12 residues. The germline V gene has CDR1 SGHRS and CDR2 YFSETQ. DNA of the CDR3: TGCGCCAGCAGCTTGATCGCTAATGAGCAGTTCTTC. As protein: CASSLIANEQFF.

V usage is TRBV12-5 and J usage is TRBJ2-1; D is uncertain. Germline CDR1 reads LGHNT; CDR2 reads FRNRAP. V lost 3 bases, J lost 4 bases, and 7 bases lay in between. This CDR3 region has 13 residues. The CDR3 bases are TGTGCTAGTGGTTTATTGGGTTACAATGAGCAGTTCTTC. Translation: CASGLLGYNEQFF.

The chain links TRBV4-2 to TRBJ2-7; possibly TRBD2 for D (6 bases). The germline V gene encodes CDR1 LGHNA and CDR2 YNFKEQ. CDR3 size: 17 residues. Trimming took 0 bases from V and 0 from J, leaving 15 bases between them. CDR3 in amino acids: CASSQEYREPPSYEQYF. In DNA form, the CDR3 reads TGTGCCAGCAGCCAAGAGTACCGGGAGCCCCCCTCCTACGAGCAGTACTTC.

This CDR3 reads CASRADRGNEQFF. The CDR3 region has the DNA TGTGCCAGCAGAGCCGACAGGGGGAATGAGCAGTTCTTC. The chain couples TRBV2 to TRBJ2-1; TRBD1 agrees at 9 bases. Germline V CDR1 and CDR2: SNHLY, FYNNEI. V was pared by 6 bases and J by 7 bases, with 4 bases of the junction left unmatched. This CDR3 region has 13 residues.

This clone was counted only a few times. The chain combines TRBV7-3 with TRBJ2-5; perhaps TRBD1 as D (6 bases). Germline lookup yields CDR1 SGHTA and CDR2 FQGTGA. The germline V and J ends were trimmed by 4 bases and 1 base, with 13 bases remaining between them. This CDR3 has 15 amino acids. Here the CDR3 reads CASSSSGAVQETQYF. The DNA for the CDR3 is TGTGCCAGCAGCTCCTCAGGGGCTGTCCAAGAGACCCAGTACTTC.

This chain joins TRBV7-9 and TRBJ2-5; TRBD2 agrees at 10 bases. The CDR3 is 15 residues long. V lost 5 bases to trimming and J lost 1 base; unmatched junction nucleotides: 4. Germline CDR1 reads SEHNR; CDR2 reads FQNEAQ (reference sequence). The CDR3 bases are TGTGCCAGCAGCCCACGGACTAGCGGCCAAGAGACCCAGTACTTC. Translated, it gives CASSPRTSGQETQYF.

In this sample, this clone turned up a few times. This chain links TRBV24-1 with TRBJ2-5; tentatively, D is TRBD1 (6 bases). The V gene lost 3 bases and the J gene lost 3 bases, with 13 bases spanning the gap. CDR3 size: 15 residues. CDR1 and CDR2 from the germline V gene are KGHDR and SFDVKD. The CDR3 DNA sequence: TGTGCCACCAGTGATCCGAGGGGGACGGAAGAGACCCAGTACTTC. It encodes CATSDPRGTEETQYF.

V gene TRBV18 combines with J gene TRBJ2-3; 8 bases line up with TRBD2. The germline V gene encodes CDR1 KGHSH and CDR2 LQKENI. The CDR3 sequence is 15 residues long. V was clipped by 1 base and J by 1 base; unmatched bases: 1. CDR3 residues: CASSPQAGGTDTQYF. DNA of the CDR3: TGTGCCAGCTCACCACAAGCGGGAGGCACAGATACGCAGTATTTT.

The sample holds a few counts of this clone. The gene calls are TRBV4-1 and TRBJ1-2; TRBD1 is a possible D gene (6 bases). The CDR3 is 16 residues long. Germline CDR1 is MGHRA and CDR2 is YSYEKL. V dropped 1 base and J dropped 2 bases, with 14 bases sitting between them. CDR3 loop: CASSQVGGRGNYGYTF. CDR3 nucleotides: TGCGCCAGCAGCCAAGTGGGGGGCAGGGGCAACTATGGCTACACCTTC.

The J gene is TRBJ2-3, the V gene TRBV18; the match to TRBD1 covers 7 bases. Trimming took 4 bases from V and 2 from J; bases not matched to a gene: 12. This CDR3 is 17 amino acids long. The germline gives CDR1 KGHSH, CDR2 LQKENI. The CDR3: CASSRPATGRYTDTQYF. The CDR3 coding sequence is TGTGCCAGCTCACGACCTGCGACAGGGCGGTACACAGATACGCAGTATTTT.

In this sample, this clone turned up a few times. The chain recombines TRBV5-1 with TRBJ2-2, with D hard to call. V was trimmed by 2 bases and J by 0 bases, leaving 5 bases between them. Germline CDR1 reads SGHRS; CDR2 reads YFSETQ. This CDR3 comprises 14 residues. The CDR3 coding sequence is TGCGCCAGCAGCTTTTCGACGAACACCGGGGAGCTGTTTTTT. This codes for CASSFSTNTGELFF. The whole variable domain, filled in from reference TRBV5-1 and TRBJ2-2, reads KAGVTQTPRYLIKTRGQQVTLSCSPISGHRSVSWYQQTPGQGLQFLFEYFSETQRNKGNFPGRFSGRQFSNSRSEMNVSTLELGDSALYLCASSFSTNTGELFFGEGSRLTVL.

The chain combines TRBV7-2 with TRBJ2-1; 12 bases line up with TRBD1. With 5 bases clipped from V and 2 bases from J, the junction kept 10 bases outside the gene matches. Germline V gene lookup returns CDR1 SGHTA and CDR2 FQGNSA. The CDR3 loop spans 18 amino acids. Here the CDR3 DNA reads TGTGCCAGCAGCCCGGGGACAGGGGGCCATCCTGCCTACAATGAGCAGTTCTTC. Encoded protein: CASSPGTGGHPAYNEQFF.

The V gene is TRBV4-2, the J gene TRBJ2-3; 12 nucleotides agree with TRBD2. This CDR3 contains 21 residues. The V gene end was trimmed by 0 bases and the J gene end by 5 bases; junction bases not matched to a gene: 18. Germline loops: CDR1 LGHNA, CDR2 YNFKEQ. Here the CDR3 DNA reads TGTGCCAGCAGCCAAGAGGCCCCTTCCGGGAAACTAGCGGGAGGTCTAGATACGCAGTATTTT. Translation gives CASSQEAPSGKLAGGLDTQYF.

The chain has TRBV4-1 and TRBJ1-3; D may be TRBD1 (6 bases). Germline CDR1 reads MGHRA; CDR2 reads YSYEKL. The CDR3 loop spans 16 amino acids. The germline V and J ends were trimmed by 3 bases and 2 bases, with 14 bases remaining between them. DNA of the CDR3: TGCGCCAGCAGCCACCCAATACAGGGTACTGGAAACACCATATATTTT. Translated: CASSHPIQGTGNTIYF.

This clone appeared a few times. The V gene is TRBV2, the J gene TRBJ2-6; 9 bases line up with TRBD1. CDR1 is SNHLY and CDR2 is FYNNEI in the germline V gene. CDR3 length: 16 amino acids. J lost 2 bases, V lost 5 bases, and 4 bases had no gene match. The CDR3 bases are TGTGCCAGCAGTCGGGACAGGGTCGCTGGGGCCAACGTCCTGACTTTC. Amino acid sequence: CASSRDRVAGANVLTF.

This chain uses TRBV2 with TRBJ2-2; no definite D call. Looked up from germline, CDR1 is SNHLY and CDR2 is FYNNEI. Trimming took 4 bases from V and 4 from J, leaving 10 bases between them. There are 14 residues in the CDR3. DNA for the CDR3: TGTGCCAGCAGTGGTAGGGTTGGCACCGGGGAGCTGTTTTTT. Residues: CASSGRVGTGELFF.

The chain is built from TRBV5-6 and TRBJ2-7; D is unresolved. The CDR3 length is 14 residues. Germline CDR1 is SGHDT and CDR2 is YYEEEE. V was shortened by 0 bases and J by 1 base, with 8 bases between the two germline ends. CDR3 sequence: CASSLGFGSYEQYF. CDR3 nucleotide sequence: TGTGCCAGCAGCTTGGGTTTCGGATCCTACGAGCAGTACTTC.

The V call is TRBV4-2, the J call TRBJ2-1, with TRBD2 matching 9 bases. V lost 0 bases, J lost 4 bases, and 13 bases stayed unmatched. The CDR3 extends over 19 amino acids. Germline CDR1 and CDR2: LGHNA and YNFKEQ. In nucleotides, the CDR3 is TGTGCCAGCAGCCAAGATCTTCGCGGGGGGGGAACTAGGTACAATGAGCAGTTCTTC. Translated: CASSQDLRGGGTRYNEQFF.

The CDR3 sequence: CASTRQADSYEQYF. The DNA for the CDR3 is TGTGCCAGCACACGACAGGCCGACTCCTACGAGCAGTACTTC. The chain combines TRBV6-5 with TRBJ2-7; a possible D gene is TRBD1 (6 bases). Germline CDR1 reads MNHEY; CDR2 reads SVGAGI. There are 14 residues in the CDR3. Trimming cost V 7 bases and J 0 bases, with 13 bases left between them.

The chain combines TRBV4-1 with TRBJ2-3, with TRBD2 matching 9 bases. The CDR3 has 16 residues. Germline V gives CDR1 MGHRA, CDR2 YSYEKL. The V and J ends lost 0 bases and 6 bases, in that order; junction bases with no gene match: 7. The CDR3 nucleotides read TGCGCCAGCAGCCAAGACGGGGCTAGCGGGGCGGATACGCAGTATTTT. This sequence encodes CASSQDGASGADTQYF.